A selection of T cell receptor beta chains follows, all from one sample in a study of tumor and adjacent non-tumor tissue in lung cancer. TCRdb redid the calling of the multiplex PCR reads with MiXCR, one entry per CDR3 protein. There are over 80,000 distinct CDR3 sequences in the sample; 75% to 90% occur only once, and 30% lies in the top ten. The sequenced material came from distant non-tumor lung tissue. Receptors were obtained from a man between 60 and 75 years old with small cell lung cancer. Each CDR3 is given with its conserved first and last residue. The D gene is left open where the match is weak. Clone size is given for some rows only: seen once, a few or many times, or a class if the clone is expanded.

DNA: TGTGCCAGCAACCAAATATCAGGGAACAATGAGCAGTTCTTC
CDR3: CASNQISGNNEQFF
D: NA
J: TRBJ2-1
size: NA
V: TRBV4-2

DNA: TGTACCAGCCAGAAGCGGCACGGCGTCAATGAGCAGTACTTC
CDR3: CTSQKRHGVNEQYF
D: NA
J: TRBJ2-7
size: NA
V: TRBV11-2

DNA: TGTGCCAGCAGTTTCTCGGACAGAGGCCGGTATAGTAATCAGCCCCAGTATTTT
CDR3: CASSFSDRGRYSNQPQYF
D: NA
J: TRBJ2-3
size: NA
V: TRBV12-3/TRBV12-4

DNA: TGTGCCAGTAGTACAGGCATAGGGGTATGGTCACCCCTCCACTTT
CDR3: CASSTGIGVWSPLHF
D: NA
J: TRBJ1-6
size: many
V: TRBV19

DNA: TGTGCCAGCAGTACCATACGGCTAGGTGAGCAGTTCTTC
CDR3: CASSTIRLGEQFF
D: NA
J: TRBJ2-1
size: NA
V: TRBV28

DNA: TGTGCCAGCAGTGAGATCGGGACCGCCTACTCCTACGAGCAGTATTTC
CDR3: CASSEIGTAYSYEQYF
D: NA
J: TRBJ2-7
size: NA
V: TRBV6-1

DNA: TGTGCCTGCACGAGCAGGGGCCGAAACTATGGCTACACCTTC
CDR3: CACTSRGRNYGYTF
D: NA
J: TRBJ1-2
size: NA
V: TRBV6-1

DNA: TGCAGTGCTACAAGGCCCCGGCGGGGGAAGAATAATTCACCCCTCCACTTT
CDR3: CSATRPRRGKNNSPLHF
D: NA
J: TRBJ1-6
size: few
V: TRBV20-1

DNA: TGCGCCAGCAGCCAAGTCTGCAGTAATATCGGGGAGCTGTTTTTT
CDR3: CASSQVCSNIGELFF
D: NA
J: TRBJ2-2
size: NA
V: TRBV4-1

DNA: TGCACCAGCAGTTTCGACAGACTCTATGAGCTGTACTTC
CDR3: CTSSFDRLYELYF
D: NA
J: TRBJ2-7
size: NA
V: TRBV4-1

DNA: TGCGCCAGCAGCACAGCCTCCGGGACACTCCAAGAGACCCAGTACTTC
CDR3: CASSTASGTLQETQYF
D: NA
J: TRBJ2-5
size: NA
V: TRBV4-1

DNA: TGTGCCAACAGCTTAGCAGGGGAGGTCTATGGGTACACCTTC
CDR3: CANSLAGEVYGYTF
D: NA
J: TRBJ1-2
size: NA
V: TRBV7-9

DNA: TGTGCCAGCAGTGAGTCGGGTACTAGAGGTACCCGCTCTGGGGCCAACATCCTGACTTTC
CDR3: CASSESGTRGTRSGANILTF
D: NA
J: TRBJ2-6
size: NA
V: TRBV10-2

DNA: TGTGCCAGCAGCTCCGGAGGGATTGCGGGACATACGCAGTATTTT
CDR3: CASSSGGIAGHTQYF
D: NA
J: TRBJ2-3
size: large
V: TRBV11-2

DNA: TGTGCCGGCAGTGAAGGGGGATTAGCGGGGGACGAGCATTACTTC
CDR3: CAGSEGGLAGDEHYF
D: TRBD2
J: TRBJ2-7
size: NA
V: TRBV6-1

DNA: TGTGCAATCAGTGAAAACTCAGGACTAGTGGGAGCCGGGGAGCTGTTTTTT
CDR3: CAISENSGLVGAGELFF
D: TRBD2
J: TRBJ2-2
size: NA
V: TRBV10-3

DNA: TGTGTCAGCAGTTTGGCCTCCGGCACATCGAACACTGAAGCTTTCTTT
CDR3: CVSSLASGTSNTEAFF
D: NA
J: TRBJ1-1
size: NA
V: TRBV5-6

DNA: TGTGCCAGTACCCCCCCAGGCAGGAACACTGAAGCTTTCTTT
CDR3: CASTPPGRNTEAFF
D: NA
J: TRBJ1-1
size: few
V: TRBV19

DNA: TGTGCCTGCACCCAACAGGGGGCCGACTATGGCTACACCTTC
CDR3: CACTQQGADYGYTF
D: TRBD1
J: TRBJ1-2
size: NA
V: TRBV6-6

DNA: TGTGCCAGCAGCTTTGAGGGCCCTAGCACAGATATGCAGTATTTT
CDR3: CASSFEGPSTDMQYF
D: NA
J: TRBJ2-3
size: NA
V: TRBV5-5

DNA: TGTGGCAGCAGCTTCCACATACAGGGGGACGCCTTCTTT
CDR3: CGSSFHIQGDAFF
D: TRBD1
J: TRBJ1-1
size: NA
V: TRBV11-3

DNA: TGCAGCGTTGAGGGCGACAGGGGCACAGATATGCAGCATTTT
CDR3: CSVEGDRGTDMQHF
D: TRBD1
J: TRBJ1-5
size: NA
V: TRBV29-1

DNA: TGTGCCAGCCGGGGGGGATCCGACGAGCAGTACTTC
CDR3: CASRGGSDEQYF
D: TRBD2
J: TRBJ2-7
size: NA
V: TRBV12-3/TRBV12-4

DNA: TGTGCCTGCAGTTACTCGTACACCAATGAAATACTGTTTTTT
CDR3: CACSYSYTNEILFF
D: NA
J: TRBJ1-4
size: NA
V: TRBV6-5

DNA: TGTGCCAGCACCTTAGGGGTAGCGGGAGGCTACTATTACAATGAGCAGTTCTTC
CDR3: CASTLGVAGGYYYNEQFF
D: TRBD2
J: TRBJ2-1
size: NA
V: TRBV11-2

DNA: TGTGCCAGCAGTTACCCCTACCCCCCGGTAGCGGGCGGCACCGGGGATCTGTTTTTT
CDR3: CASSYPYPPVAGGTGDLFF
D: TRBD2
J: TRBJ2-2
size: NA
V: TRBV6-2/TRBV6-3

DNA: TGTACCGGCACCTTAGGACAGACAGCCAAAAACATTCAGTACTTC
CDR3: CTGTLGQTAKNIQYF
D: NA
J: TRBJ2-4
size: NA
V: TRBV11-1

DNA: TGCAGCGTTGAGAGCCGGGGCTCAGATGCGCAGTATTTT
CDR3: CSVESRGSDAQYF
D: NA
J: TRBJ2-3
size: NA
V: TRBV29-1

DNA: TGTGCCAGTAGTTCCGAGACAGAGAACAATAAGCAGTTCTTC
CDR3: CASSSETENNKQFF
D: NA
J: TRBJ2-1
size: NA
V: TRBV12-3/TRBV12-4

DNA: TGTGTCAGCAGTTATAACGGGAGGGACACCGGGGAGCTGTTTTTT
CDR3: CVSSYNGRDTGELFF
D: TRBD2
J: TRBJ2-2
size: once
V: TRBV6-6

DNA: TGTGACAGCCTGCGACTGGGTTCCTACGAGCTGTACTTC
CDR3: CDSLRLGSYELYF
D: NA
J: TRBJ2-7
size: once
V: TRBV6-5

DNA: TGTGCCAGTATCCCTTACTCCCTCGCGGGGGAGCAGTACTTC
CDR3: CASIPYSLAGEQYF
D: NA
J: TRBJ2-7
size: NA
V: TRBV11-3

DNA: TGTGCCAGTAGCCGAGGGGCCGGAGCCTACAATGAGCAGTTTTTC
CDR3: CASSRGAGAYNEQFF
D: NA
J: TRBJ2-1
size: NA
V: TRBV14

DNA: TGTGCCAGTAGTCCCGTCACGGTGGCCCAGTACTTC
CDR3: CASSPVTVAQYF
D: NA
J: TRBJ2-5
size: NA
V: TRBV6-2/TRBV6-3

DNA: TGCGCCAGCACCCTGACAGGGATCGGCACCGGGGAGCTGTCTTTT
CDR3: CASTLTGIGTGELSF
D: TRBD1
J: TRBJ2-2
size: NA
V: TRBV5-1

DNA: TGTGCCAGCAGCCTGGACCAGTGCATACAGTACTTC
CDR3: CASSLDQCIQYF
D: NA
J: TRBJ2-4
size: NA
V: TRBV7-8